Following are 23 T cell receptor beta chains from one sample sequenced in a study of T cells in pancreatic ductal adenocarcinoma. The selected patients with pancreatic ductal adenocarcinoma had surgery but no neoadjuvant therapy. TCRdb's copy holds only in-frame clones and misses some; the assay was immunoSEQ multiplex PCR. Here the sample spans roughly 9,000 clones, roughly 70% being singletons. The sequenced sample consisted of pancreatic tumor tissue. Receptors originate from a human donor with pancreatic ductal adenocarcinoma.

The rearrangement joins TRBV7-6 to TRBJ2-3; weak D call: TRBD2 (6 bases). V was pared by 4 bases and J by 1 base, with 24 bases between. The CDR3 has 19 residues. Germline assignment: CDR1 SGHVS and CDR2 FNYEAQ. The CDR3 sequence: CASSSAGTRGVLGTDTQYF. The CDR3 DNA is TGTGCCAGCAGCTCGGCTGGGACCCGCGGGGTGCTTGGCACAGATACGCAGTATTTT.

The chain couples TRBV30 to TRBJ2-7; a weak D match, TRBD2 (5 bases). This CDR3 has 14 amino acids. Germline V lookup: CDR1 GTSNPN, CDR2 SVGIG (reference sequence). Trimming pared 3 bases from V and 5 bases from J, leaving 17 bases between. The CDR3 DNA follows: TGTGCCTGGAGCGTAGGTGGGAGCACCGACGAGCAGTACTTC. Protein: CAWSVGGSTDEQYF.

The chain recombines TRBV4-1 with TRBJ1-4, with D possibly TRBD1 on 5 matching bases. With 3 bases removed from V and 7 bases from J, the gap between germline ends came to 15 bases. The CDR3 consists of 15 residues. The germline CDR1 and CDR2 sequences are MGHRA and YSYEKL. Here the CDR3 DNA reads TGCGCCAGCAGCCACCCCGGGACCTGGGGTGAAAAACTGTTTTTT. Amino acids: CASSHPGTWGEKLFF.

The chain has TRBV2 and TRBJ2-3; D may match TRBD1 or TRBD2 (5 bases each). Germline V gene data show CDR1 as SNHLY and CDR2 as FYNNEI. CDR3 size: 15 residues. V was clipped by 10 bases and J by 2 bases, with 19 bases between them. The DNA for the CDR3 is TGTGCCACAAGACCCGGGACGTATCTCACAGATACGCAGTATTTT. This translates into CATRPGTYLTDTQYF.

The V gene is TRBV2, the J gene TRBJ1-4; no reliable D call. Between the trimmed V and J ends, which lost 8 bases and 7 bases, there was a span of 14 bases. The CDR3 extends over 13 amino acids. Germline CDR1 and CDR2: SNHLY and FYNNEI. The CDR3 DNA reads TGTGCCAGCTCCCTTAGGGCAGGTGAAAAACTGTTTTTT. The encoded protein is CASSLRAGEKLFF.

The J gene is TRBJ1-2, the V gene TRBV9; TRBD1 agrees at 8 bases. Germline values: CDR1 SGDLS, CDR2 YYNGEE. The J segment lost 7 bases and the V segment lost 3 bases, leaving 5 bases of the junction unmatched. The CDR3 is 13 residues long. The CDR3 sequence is CASSGRQGFGYTF. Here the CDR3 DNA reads TGTGCCAGCAGCGGACGACAGGGGTTTGGCTACACCTTC.

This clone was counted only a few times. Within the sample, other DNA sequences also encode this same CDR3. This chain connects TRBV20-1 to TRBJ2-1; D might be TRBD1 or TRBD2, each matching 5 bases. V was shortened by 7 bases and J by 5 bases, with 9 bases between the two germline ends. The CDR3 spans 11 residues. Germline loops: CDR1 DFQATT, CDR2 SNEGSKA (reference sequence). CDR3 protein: CSGGTHNEQFF. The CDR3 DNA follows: TGCAGTGGTGGGACCCACAATGAGCAGTTCTTC.

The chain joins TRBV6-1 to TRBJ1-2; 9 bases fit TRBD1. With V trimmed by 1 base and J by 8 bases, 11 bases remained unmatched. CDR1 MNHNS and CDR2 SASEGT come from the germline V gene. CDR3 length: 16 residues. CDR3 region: CASSEDVQGALGGYTF. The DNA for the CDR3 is TGTGCCAGCAGTGAAGATGTACAGGGGGCGCTGGGGGGCTACACCTTC.

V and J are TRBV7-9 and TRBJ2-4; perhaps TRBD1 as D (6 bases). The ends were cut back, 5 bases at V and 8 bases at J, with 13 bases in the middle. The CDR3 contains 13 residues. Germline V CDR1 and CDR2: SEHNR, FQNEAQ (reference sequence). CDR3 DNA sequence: TGTGCCAGCAGCGTCACTGGGGGCGACATTCAGTACTTC. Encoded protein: CASSVTGGDIQYF.

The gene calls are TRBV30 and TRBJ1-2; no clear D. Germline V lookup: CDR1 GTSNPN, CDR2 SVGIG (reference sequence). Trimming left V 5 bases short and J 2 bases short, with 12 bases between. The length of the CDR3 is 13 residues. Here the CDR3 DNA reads TGTGCCTGGGAGGGAGACGACAACTATGGCTACACCTTC. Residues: CAWEGDDNYGYTF.

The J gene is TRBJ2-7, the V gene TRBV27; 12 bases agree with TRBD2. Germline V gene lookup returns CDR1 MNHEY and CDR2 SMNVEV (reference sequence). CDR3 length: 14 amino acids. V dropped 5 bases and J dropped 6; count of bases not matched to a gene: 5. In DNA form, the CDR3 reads TGTGCCAGCAGTGAACTAGCGGGAGGCGGCGAGCAGTACTTC. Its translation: CASSELAGGGEQYF.

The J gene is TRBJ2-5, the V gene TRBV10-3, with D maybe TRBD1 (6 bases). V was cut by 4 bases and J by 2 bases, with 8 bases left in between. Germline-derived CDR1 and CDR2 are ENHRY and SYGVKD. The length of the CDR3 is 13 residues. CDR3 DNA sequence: TGTGCCATCAGTGCGGGACAACAAGAGACCCAGTACTTC. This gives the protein CAISAGQQETQYF.

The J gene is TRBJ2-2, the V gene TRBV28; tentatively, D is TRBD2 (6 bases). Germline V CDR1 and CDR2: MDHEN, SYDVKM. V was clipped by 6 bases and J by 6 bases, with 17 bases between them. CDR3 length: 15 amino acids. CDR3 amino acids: CASSREGLAAGELFF. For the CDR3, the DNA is TGTGCCAGCAGCCGAGAGGGGTTAGCGGCCGGGGAGCTGTTTTTT.

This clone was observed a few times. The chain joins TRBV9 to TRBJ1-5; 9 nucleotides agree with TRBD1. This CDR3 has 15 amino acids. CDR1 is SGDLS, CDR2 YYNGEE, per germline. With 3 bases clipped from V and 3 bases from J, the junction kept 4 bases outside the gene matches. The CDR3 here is CASSARDRANQPQHF. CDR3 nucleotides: TGTGCCAGCAGCGCCCGGGACAGGGCCAATCAGCCCCAGCATTTT.

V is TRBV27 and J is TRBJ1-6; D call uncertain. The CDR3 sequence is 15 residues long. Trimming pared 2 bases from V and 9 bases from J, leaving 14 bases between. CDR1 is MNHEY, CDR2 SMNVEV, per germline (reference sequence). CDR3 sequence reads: CASSLGAVVSSPLHF. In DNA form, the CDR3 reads TGTGCCAGCAGTTTAGGAGCAGTCGTCAGTTCACCCCTCCACTTT.

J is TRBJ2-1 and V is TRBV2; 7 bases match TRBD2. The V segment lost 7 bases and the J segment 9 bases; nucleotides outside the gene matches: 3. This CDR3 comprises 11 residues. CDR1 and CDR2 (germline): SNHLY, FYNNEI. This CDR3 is CASTPGGEQFF. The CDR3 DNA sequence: TGTGCCAGCACGCCGGGGGGTGAGCAGTTCTTC.

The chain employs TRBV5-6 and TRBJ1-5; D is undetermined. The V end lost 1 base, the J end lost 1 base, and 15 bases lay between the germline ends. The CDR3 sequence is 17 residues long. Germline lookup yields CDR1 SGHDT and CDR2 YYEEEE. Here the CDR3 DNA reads TGTGCCAGCAGCTTGAGACGGCCAGGATCAAGCAATCAGCCCCAGCATTTT. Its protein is CASSLRRPGSSNQPQHF.

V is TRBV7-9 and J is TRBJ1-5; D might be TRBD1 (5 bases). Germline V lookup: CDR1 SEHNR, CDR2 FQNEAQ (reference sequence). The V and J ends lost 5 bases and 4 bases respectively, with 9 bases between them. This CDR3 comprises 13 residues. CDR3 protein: CASSRDGNQPQHF. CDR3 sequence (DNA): TGTGCCAGCAGCCGGGACGGGAATCAGCCCCAGCATTTT.

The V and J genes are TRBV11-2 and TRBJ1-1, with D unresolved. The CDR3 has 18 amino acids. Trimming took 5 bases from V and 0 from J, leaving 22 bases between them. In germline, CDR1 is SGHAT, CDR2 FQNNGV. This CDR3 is CASSPHYQLGVMNTEAFF. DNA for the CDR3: TGTGCCAGCAGCCCACACTACCAACTCGGGGTTATGAACACTGAAGCTTTCTTT.

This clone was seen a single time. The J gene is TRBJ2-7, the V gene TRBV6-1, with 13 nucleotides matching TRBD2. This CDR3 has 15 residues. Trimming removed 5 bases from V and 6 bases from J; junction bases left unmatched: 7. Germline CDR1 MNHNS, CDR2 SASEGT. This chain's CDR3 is CASSQSGLAGSEQYF. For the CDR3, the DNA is TGTGCCAGCAGTCAATCGGGACTAGCGGGAAGCGAGCAGTACTTC.

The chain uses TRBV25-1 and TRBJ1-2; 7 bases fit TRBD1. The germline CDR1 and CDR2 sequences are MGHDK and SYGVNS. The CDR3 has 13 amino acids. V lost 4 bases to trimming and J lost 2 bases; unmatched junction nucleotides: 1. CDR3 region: CASSVGQNYGYTF. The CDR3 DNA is TGTGCCAGCAGTGTGGGACAGAACTATGGCTACACCTTC.

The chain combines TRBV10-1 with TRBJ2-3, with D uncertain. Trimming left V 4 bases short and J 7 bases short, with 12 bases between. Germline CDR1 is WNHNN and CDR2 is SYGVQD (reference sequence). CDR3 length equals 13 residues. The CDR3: CASSAATGHTQYF. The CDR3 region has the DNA TGCGCCAGCAGTGCGGCCACCGGTCATACGCAGTATTTT.

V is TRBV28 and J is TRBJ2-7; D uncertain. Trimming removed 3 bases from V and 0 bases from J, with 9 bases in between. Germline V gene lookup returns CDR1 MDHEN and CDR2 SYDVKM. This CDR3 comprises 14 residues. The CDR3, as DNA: TGTGCCAGCAGTTTCTCTGGTGGCTCCTACGAGCAGTACTTC. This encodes CASSFSGGSYEQYF.